The rows below give T cell receptor beta chains drawn from one sample of a study of CD8+ T cells in alopecia areata. Profiled with immunoSEQ multiplex PCR; TCRdb holds only in-frame clones, not every one. The table records a few hundred thousand clones, approximately 67% of them present only once. The source material was CD4+ T cells sorted from blood, sampled between weeks 44 and 45, from a patient treated with tofacitinib. The receptors were gathered from a human donor with alopecia areata. CDR3s include the opening cysteine and the closing phenylalanine or tryptophan. Fields, in order: clone size, J gene, D gene, V gene, CDR3 DNA, CDR3 protein. The D gene is left open where the match is weak. Clone size is stated in some rows and not others, as once, few, many or a class when expanded.

once | TRBJ1-1 | . | TRBV29-1 | TGCAGCGTTGAAGCCCGAGAAGCTTTCTTT | CSVEAREAFF
few | TRBJ2-7 | . | TRBV27 | TGTGCCAGCAGTTTGGAGGCAGGGTCCTCCTACGAGCAGTACTTC | CASSLEAGSSYEQYF
. | TRBJ2-7 | . | TRBV10-3 | TGTGCCATCAAAGGCGGCACAGTCGATGGTTTCTACGAGCAGTACTTC | CAIKGGTVDGFYEQYF
. | TRBJ1-2 | TRBD1 | TRBV7-2 | TGTGCCAGCAGCTTAGCCATACCGGACAGGGGAAAGAGGAACTATGGCTACACCTTC | CASSLAIPDRGKRNYGYTF
. | TRBJ1-2 | . | TRBV4-3 | TGCGCCAGCAGCCAAGAGAGGGGATACGGCTACACCTTC | CASSQERGYGYTF
. | TRBJ2-3 | TRBD2 | TRBV4-3 | TGCGCCAGCAGCCAAGATCCTCTAGCGGGGGGAGATACGCAGTATTTT | CASSQDPLAGGDTQYF
. | TRBJ1-1 | . | TRBV5-4 | TGTGCCAGCGGCCCTCCACTGGGCACTGAAGCTTTCTTT | CASGPPLGTEAFF
. | TRBJ1-6 | . | TRBV25-1 | TGTGCCAGCAGTGAATACATCGACAATTCACCCCTCCACTTT | CASSEYIDNSPLHF
. | TRBJ2-2 | . | TRBV4-3 | TGCGCCAGCAGTGAACAGGTTTACACCGGGGAGCTGTTTTTT | CASSEQVYTGELFF
. | TRBJ1-2 | TRBD1 | TRBV11-2 | TGTGCCAGCAGAGGACAGGGAAACTATGGCTACACCTTC | CASRGQGNYGYTF
few | TRBJ1-1 | . | TRBV4-3 | TGCGCCAGCAGCCAAGATCTGTTCCGAGAATCTGAAGCTTTCTTT | CASSQDLFRESEAFF
. | TRBJ2-5 | TRBD2 | TRBV29-1 | TGCAGCGTTGAAGATCTTCGGCTAGCGGGAGGGCAAGAGACCCAGTACTTC | CSVEDLRLAGGQETQYF
. | TRBJ1-2 | . | TRBV18 | TGTGCCAGCTCACGAAACGAGGGGAACTATGGCTACACCTTC | CASSRNEGNYGYTF
once | TRBJ1-1 | . | TRBV30 | TGTGCCTGGAGGGCGAGCCCAGGAAGCGGAAAGAACACTGAAGCTTTCTTT | CAWRASPGSGKNTEAFF
few | TRBJ1-2 | TRBD1 | TRBV29-1 | TGCAGCGTTGGGGACAGGGAGGCCTATGGCTACACCTTC | CSVGDREAYGYTF
. | TRBJ2-5 | TRBD1 | TRBV29-1 | TGCAGCGTTGTGAGGACAGGGAAAGAGACCCAGTACTTC | CSVVRTGKETQYF
. | TRBJ2-1 | TRBD1 | TRBV25-1 | TGTGCCAGCAGGGGGACAGGCAACAATGAGCAGTTCTTC | CASRGTGNNEQFF
. | TRBJ2-5 | . | TRBV29-1 | TGCAGCGTTGTTTGGCTTGAGACCCAGTACTTC | CSVVWLETQYF
. | TRBJ1-6 | TRBD1 | TRBV2 | TGTGCCAGCAACGGGGACAGTAATAATTCACCCCTCCACTTT | CASNGDSNNSPLHF
many | TRBJ1-2 | TRBD1 | TRBV7-9 | TGTGCCAGCAGCCGGGACAGGAACTATTTAGACTATGGCTACACCTTC | CASSRDRNYLDYGYTF
. | TRBJ2-7 | TRBD2 | TRBV11-2 | TGTGCCAGCAGCTCCCGGGGGGCCTACGAGCAGTACTTC | CASSSRGAYEQYF
. | TRBJ2-7 | TRBD1 | TRBV30 | TGTGCCTGGAATCCCCCGGGACAGTCCCTCTACGAGCAGTACTTC | CAWNPPGQSLYEQYF
. | TRBJ1-2 | . | TRBV29-1 | TGCAGCGTTGAAAGACAGGAGGGGAACTATGGCTACACCTTC | CSVERQEGNYGYTF
once | TRBJ1-6 | TRBD1 | TRBV27 | TGTGCCAGCAGAAGGGACAGGGGGTTATCGGATTCACCCCTCCACTTT | CASRRDRGLSDSPLHF
. | TRBJ2-7 | . | TRBV30 | TGTGCCTGGAGAGGGGTCGGAAACGAGCAGTACTTC | CAWRGVGNEQYF
few | TRBJ1-5 | . | TRBV7-2 | TGTGCCAGCAGGCTCCGGGACCGGGGCAATCAGCCCCAGCATTTT | CASRLRDRGNQPQHF
. | TRBJ1-2 | TRBD1 | TRBV5-6 | TGTGCCAGCAGCTCACTAACAGGGGAAGAAGGCTACACCTTC | CASSSLTGEEGYTF
few | TRBJ1-1 | TRBD1 | TRBV30 | TGTGCCTGGCAGAGGGACAGGGTGGCTGAAGCTTTCTTT | CAWQRDRVAEAFF
. | TRBJ1-2 | . | TRBV5-1 | TGCGCCCGCATCGCACTAAATGGCTACACCTTC | CARIALNGYTF
. | TRBJ1-1 | TRBD1 | TRBV29-1 | TGCAGCGTTGATACGGACAGGGCCGGCACTGAAGCTTTCTTT | CSVDTDRAGTEAFF
. | TRBJ1-4 | TRBD1 | TRBV18 | TGTGCCAGCTCACCACCGGCGGACAGGGGAAAACTGTTTTTT | CASSPPADRGKLFF
few | TRBJ2-2 | TRBD1 | TRBV30 | TGTGCCTGGAGTAGACAGGGAGAGACCGGGGAGCTGTTTTTT | CAWSRQGETGELFF
once | TRBJ2-1 | TRBD2 | TRBV7-3 | TGTGCCAGCAGCCTCCCCTCCGGGACTAGCGGGGGGAGCTCCTACAATGAGCAGTTCTTC | CASSLPSGTSGGSSYNEQFF
. | TRBJ1-5 | . | TRBV6-1 | TGTGCCAGCAGTCCGACAGGAACATATCAGCCCCAGCATTTT | CASSPTGTYQPQHF
. | TRBJ2-2 | . | TRBV19 | TGTGCCAGTAGTATGATAGGGGCAACCGGGGAGCTGTTTTTT | CASSMIGATGELFF
. | TRBJ2-2 | . | TRBV29-1 | TGCAGCGTTCTAGTCACCGGGGAGCTGTTTTTT | CSVLVTGELFF
. | TRBJ2-2 | . | TRBV6-5 | TGTGCCAGCAGGGAGGGGGCCACCGGGGAGCTGTTTTTT | CASREGATGELFF
. | TRBJ2-4 | . | TRBV29-1 | TGCAGCGTTGAAGGAATAGCCAAAAACATTCAGTACTTC | CSVEGIAKNIQYF
. | TRBJ1-2 | . | TRBV20-1 | TGCAGTGCCCTTGACACGTATGGCTACACCTTC | CSALDTYGYTF
few | TRBJ1-1 | . | TRBV7-8 | TGTGCCAGCAGCTTAGGGACAGCGAACACTGAAGCTTTCTTT | CASSLGTANTEAFF
. | TRBJ2-2 | . | TRBV6-1 | TGTGCCAGCAGTGAACGTATCACCGGGGAGCTGTTTTTT | CASSERITGELFF
. | TRBJ2-1 | TRBD1 | TRBV5-1 | TGCGCCAGCAGCCCTGGACAGGTTAATGAGCAGTTCTTC | CASSPGQVNEQFF
few | TRBJ1-1 | . | TRBV5-6 | TGTGCCAGCAGCTTAGGTCCGAACACTGAAGCTTTCTTT | CASSLGPNTEAFF
. | TRBJ2-1 | TRBD2 | TRBV29-1 | TGCAGCGGTCTCCTAGGCGGGGGATTCAATGAGCAGTTCTTC | CSGLLGGGFNEQFF
few | TRBJ2-5 | . | TRBV5-1 | TGCGCCAGCAGCCCTGAGGGGGGGACGAAGACCCAGTACTTC | CASSPEGGTKTQYF
. | TRBJ2-5 | . | TRBV2 | TGTGCCAGCAGTGGGAACAGCCAAGAGACCCAGTACTTC | CASSGNSQETQYF